Below are 15 T cell receptor beta chains sequenced from a single sample in a study of CD8 T cells in Susac syndrome. RNA, at 0.5 to 1 ug, was reverse transcribed with random hexamers. TCRdb passed the immunoSEQ multiplex PCR reads through MiXCR, listing each CDR3 protein once. The sample has 200,000 to 250,000 distinct CDR3 sequences; about 95% are singletons. The specimen was CD4+ T cells from PBMCs. The receptors come from a human donor with multiple sclerosis.

The V call is TRBV5-1, the J call TRBJ2-5, with D perhaps matching TRBD2 (6 bases). The CDR3 length is 14 residues. With 7 bases removed from V and 5 bases from J, the gap between germline ends came to 18 bases. CDR1 and CDR2 from the germline V gene are SGHRS and YFSETQ. The CDR3 DNA reads as TGCGCCAGCTGGACTCCGGAGGGGTCGGAGACCCAGTACTTC. It is translated as CASWTPEGSETQYF.

The chain couples TRBV28 to TRBJ2-6; 8 positions agree with TRBD2. Germline CDR1 and CDR2: MDHEN and SYDVKM. The CDR3 totals 16 residues. V dropped 6 bases and J dropped 1; count of bases not matched to a gene: 5. The CDR3 DNA reads as TGTGCCAGCAGCCCGACTAGCGAGTCTGGGGCCAACGTCCTGACTTTC. This sequence encodes CASSPTSESGANVLTF.

The V and J genes are TRBV30 and TRBJ2-5; a possible D gene is TRBD2 (5 bases). V shed 2 bases and J shed 4 bases, with 17 bases lying between them. CDR3 size: 15 residues. Germline lookup yields CDR1 GTSNPN and CDR2 SVGIG (reference sequence). The CDR3 nucleotides are TGTGCCTGGAGTTCCAGTCTGGTGGAGGCAGAGACCCAGTACTTC. Translation: CAWSSSLVEAETQYF.

The chain couples TRBV9 to TRBJ2-3, with D perhaps matching TRBD2 (5 bases). Trimming cost V 2 bases and J 1 base, with 11 bases left between them. The germline V gene encodes CDR1 SGDLS and CDR2 YYNGEE. The CDR3 spans 15 residues. The CDR3 region has the DNA TGTGCCAGCAGCGTGAGAGCCGGGGGCACAGATACGCAGTATTTT. Its translation: CASSVRAGGTDTQYF.

The chain joins TRBV19 to TRBJ1-2; D gene uncertain. The V end lost 3 bases, the J end lost 8 bases, and 19 bases lay between the germline ends. The germline V gene encodes CDR1 LNHDA and CDR2 SQIVND (reference sequence). The CDR3 totals 15 residues. The CDR3 loop is CASSMVTAILKGYTF. The CDR3 bases are TGTGCCAGTAGTATGGTCACGGCCATCCTTAAGGGCTACACCTTC.

The rearrangement uses TRBV4-1 and TRBJ2-7; TRBD2 might be the D (6 bases). The germline CDR1 and CDR2 sequences are MGHRA and YSYEKL. The CDR3 has 17 amino acids. V gave up 4 bases and J gave up 0 bases, with 19 bases separating them. The CDR3 sequence is CASSLGFRELTSYEQYF. The CDR3 DNA is TGCGCCAGCAGCCTGGGATTCCGGGAGTTGACCTCCTACGAGCAGTACTTC.

The count of this clonotype is one. The V call is TRBV6-5, the J call TRBJ2-1; 7 positions match TRBD2. J gave up 11 bases and V 7 bases, and 14 bases lay outside the gene matches. The CDR3 runs to 14 residues. CDR1 is MNHEY and CDR2 is SVGAGI in the germline V gene. CDR3 region: CASTPLGLGGQQFF. CDR3 in DNA: TGTGCCAGCACCCCTCTTGGACTAGGAGGGCAGCAGTTCTTC.

This rearrangement joins TRBV30 to TRBJ2-3, with D hard to call. V dropped 0 bases and J dropped 5 bases, with 3 bases sitting between them. The CDR3 is 11 amino acids. Germline V lookup: CDR1 GTSNPN, CDR2 SVGIG (reference sequence). The CDR3 nucleotides are TGTGCCTGGAGTGTCCGAGATACGCAGTATTTT. Amino acids: CAWSVRDTQYF. The whole variable domain, remainder taken from reference TRBV30 and TRBJ2-3, is SQTIHQWPATLVQPVGSPLSLECTVEGTSNPNLYWYRQAAGRGLQLLFYSVGIGQISSEVPQNLSASRPQDRQFILSSKKLLLSDSGFYLCAWSVRDTQYFGPGTRLTVL.

The DNA of the CDR3 is TGTGCCAGCAGTTTCACAGGGGGACTGGGTGTGTTCCCCCAGTACTTC. Protein: CASSFTGGLGVFPQYF. J is TRBJ2-5 and V is TRBV27, with 8 bases identical to TRBD1. Germline lookup yields CDR1 MNHEY and CDR2 SMNVEV (reference sequence). The V segment lost 3 bases and the J segment 9 bases; nucleotides outside the gene matches: 15. There are 16 residues in the CDR3.

The chain couples TRBV20-1 to TRBJ2-5; 9 bases line up with TRBD2. The CDR3 has 15 residues. Germline loops: CDR1 DFQATT, CDR2 SNEGSKA (reference sequence). After removal of 3 bases from V and 7 bases from J, the junction contained 12 bases not matched to a gene. Written as DNA, the CDR3 is TGCAGTGCTAGGGTGACTAGCGGAGTAGGGGGGACCCAGTACTTC. Protein product: CSARVTSGVGGTQYF.

The V and J genes are TRBV29-1 and TRBJ2-2; D may be TRBD1 (5 bases). Trimming pared 5 bases from V and 6 bases from J, leaving 16 bases between. The germline gives CDR1 SQVTM, CDR2 ANQGSEA. The CDR3 loop spans 14 amino acids. CDR3 region: CSVIGQSVPGELFF. CDR3 nucleotide sequence: TGCAGCGTTATCGGACAATCCGTCCCCGGGGAGCTGTTTTTT.

The chain combines TRBV7-3 with TRBJ2-1; a possible D gene is TRBD1 (6 bases). This CDR3 has 15 amino acids. The germline V gene has CDR1 SGHTA and CDR2 FQGTGA. V lost 5 bases to trimming and J lost 4 bases, with 15 bases between them. CDR3 DNA sequence: TGTGCCAGCAGCCGAGGGGGACAAACGTACAATGAGCAGTTCTTC. Protein product: CASSRGGQTYNEQFF.

The gene calls are TRBV5-1 and TRBJ1-1, with D tentatively TRBD1 (5 bases). Between the trimmed V and J ends, which lost 7 bases and 3 bases, there was a span of 13 bases. Germline assignment: CDR1 SGHRS and CDR2 YFSETQ. CDR3 length: 13 residues. The CDR3 reads CASGRQLHTEAFF. In DNA, the CDR3 is TGCGCCAGCGGGCGACAGCTTCACACTGAAGCTTTCTTT.

J is TRBJ2-1 and V is TRBV25-1; TRBD1 matches 7 bases. The CDR3 totals 15 residues. CDR1 is MGHDK, CDR2 SYGVNS, per germline. V lost 3 bases to trimming and J lost 5 bases; unmatched junction nucleotides: 7. The DNA of the CDR3 is TGTGCCAGCAGTGAGAGCAGGGGGAATAACAATGAGCAGTTCTTC. Amino acid sequence: CASSESRGNNNEQFF.

V and J are TRBV12-3 or TRBV12-4 and TRBJ2-7; TRBD2 aligns across 13 bases. Trimming cost V 10 bases and J 0 bases; bases outside gene matches: 18. The CDR3 is 19 amino acids. The CDR3 loop reads CAINRATSGRTTSSYEQYF. The CDR3 DNA is TGTGCCATCAACAGGGCGACTAGCGGGAGGACCACGAGCTCCTACGAGCAGTACTTC.